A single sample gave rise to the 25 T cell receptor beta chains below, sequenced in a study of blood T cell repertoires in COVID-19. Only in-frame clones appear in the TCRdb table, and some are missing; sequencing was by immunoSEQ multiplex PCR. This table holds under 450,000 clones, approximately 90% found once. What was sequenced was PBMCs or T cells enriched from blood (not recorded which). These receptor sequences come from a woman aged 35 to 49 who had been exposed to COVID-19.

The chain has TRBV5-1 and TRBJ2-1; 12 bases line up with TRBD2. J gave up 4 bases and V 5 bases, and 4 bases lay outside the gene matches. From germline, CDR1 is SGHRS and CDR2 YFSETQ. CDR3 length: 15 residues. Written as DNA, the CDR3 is TGCGCCAGCAGGACTAGCGGGGGAACTTACAATGAGCAGTTCTTC. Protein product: CASRTSGGTYNEQFF.

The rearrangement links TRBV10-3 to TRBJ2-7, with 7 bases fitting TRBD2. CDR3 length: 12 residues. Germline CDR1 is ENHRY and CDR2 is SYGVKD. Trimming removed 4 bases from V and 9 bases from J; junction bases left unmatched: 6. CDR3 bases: TGTGCCATCAGTGGAGCGAGCGGGGCGCAGTACTTC. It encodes CAISGASGAQYF.

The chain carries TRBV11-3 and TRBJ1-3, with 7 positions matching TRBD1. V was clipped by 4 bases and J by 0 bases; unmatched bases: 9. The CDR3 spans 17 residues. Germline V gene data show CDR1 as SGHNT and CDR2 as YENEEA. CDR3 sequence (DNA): TGTGCCAGCAGCTCCTCCGGGACAGCCCGCTCTGGAAACACCATATATTTT. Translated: CASSSSGTARSGNTIYF. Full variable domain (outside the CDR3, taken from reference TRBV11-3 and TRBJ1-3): EAGVVQSPRYKIIEKKQPVAFWCNPISGHNTLYWYLQNLGQGPELLIRYENEEAVDDSQLPKDRFSAERLKGVDSTLKIQPAELGDSAVYLCASSSSGTARSGNTIYFGEGSWLTVV.

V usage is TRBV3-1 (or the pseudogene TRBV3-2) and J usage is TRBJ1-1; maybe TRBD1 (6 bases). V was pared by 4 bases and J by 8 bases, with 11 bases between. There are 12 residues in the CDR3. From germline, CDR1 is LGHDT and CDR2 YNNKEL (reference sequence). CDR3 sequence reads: CASSLTGREAFF. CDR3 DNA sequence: TGTGCCAGCAGCCTGACAGGAAGAGAAGCTTTCTTT.

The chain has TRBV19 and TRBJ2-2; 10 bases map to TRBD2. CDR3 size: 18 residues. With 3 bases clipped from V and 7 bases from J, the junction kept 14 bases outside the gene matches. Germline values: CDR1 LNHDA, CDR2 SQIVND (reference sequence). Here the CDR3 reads CASSMSQGLAGVVGELFF. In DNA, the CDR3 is TGTGCCAGTAGTATGAGTCAAGGGCTAGCGGGAGTCGTCGGGGAGCTGTTTTTT.

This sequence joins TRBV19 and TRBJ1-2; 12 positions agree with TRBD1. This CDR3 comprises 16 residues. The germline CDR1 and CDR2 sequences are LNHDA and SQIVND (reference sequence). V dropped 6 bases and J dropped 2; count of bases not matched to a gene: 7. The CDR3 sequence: CASREGQGARNYGYTF. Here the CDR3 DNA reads TGTGCCAGTAGGGAGGGACAGGGGGCGCGGAACTATGGCTACACCTTC.

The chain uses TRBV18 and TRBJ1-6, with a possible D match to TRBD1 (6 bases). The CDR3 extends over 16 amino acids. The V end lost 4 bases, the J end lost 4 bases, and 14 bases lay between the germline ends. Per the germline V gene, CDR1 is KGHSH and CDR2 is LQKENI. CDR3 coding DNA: TGTGCCAGCTCACGGGCCGGACAGAATTATAATTCACCCCTCCACTTT. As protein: CASSRAGQNYNSPLHF.

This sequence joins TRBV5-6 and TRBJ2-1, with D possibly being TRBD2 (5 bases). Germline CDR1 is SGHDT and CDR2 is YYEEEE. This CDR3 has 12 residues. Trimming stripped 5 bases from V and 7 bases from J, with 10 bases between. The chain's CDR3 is CASSLLGNEQFF. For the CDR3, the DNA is TGTGCCAGCAGTTTACTAGGTAATGAGCAGTTCTTC.

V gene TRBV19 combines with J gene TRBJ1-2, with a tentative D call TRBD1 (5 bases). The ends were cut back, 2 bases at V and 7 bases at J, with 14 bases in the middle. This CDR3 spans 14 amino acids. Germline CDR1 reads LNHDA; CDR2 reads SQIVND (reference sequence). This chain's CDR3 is CASSIPTRQGGYTF. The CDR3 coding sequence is TGTGCCAGTAGTATACCAACACGGCAGGGTGGCTACACCTTC. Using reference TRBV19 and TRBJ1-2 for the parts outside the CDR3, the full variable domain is DGGITQSPKYLFRKEGQNVTLSCEQNLNHDAMYWYRQDPGQGLRLIYYSQIVNDFQKGDIAEGYSVSREKKESFPLTVTSAQKNPTAFYLCASSIPTRQGGYTFGSGTRLTVV.

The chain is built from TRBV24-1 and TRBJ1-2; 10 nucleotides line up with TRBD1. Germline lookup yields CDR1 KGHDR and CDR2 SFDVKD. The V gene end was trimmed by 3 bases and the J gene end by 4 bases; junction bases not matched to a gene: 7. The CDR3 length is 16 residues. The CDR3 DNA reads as TGTGCCACCAGTGATCCCGGGACAGGGGACGGCTATGGCTACACCTTC. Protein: CATSDPGTGDGYGYTF.

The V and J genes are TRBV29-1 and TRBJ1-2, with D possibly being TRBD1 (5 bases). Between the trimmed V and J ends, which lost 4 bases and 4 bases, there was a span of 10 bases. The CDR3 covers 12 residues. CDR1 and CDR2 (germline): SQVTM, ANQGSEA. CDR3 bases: TGCAGCGTTGTAGGAGGGACCTATGGCTACACCTTC. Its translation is CSVVGGTYGYTF.

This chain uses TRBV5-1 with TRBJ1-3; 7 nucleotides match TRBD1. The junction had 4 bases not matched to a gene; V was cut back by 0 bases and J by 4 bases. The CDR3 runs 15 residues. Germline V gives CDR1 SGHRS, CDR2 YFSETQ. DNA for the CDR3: TGCGCCAGCAGCTTGGACAGGGGTAGAGGAAACACCATATATTTT. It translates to CASSLDRGRGNTIYF.

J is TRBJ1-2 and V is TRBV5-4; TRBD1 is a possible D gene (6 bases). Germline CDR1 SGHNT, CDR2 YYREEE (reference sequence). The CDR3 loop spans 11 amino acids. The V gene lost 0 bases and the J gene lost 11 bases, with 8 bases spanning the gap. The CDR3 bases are TGTGCCAGCAGCTTGGCCCAGGGGTACACCTTC. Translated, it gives CASSLAQGYTF.

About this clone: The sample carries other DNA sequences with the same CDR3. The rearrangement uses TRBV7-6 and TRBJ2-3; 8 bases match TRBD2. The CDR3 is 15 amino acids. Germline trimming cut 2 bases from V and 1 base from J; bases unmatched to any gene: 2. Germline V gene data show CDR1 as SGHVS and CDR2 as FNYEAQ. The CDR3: CASSLSSGRTDTQYF. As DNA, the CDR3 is TGTGCCAGCAGCTTATCTAGCGGGCGCACAGATACGCAGTATTTT.

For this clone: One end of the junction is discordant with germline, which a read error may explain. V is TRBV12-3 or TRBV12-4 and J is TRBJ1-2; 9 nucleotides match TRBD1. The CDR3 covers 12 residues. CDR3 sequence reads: CASSFRTGDFSF. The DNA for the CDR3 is TGTGCCAGCAGTTTTCGGACAGGGGACTTCTCCTTC.

CDR3 bases: TGCGCCAGCAGCTTGAGCGGCGCTGAAGCTTTCTTT. Protein product: CASSLSGAEAFF. V and J are TRBV5-1 and TRBJ1-1; D is undetermined. V was cut by 1 base and J by 6 bases, with 7 bases left in between. Germline values: CDR1 SGHRS, CDR2 YFSETQ. The CDR3 contains 12 residues. The whole variable domain, filled in from reference TRBV5-1 and TRBJ1-1, reads KAGVTQTPRYLIKTRGQQVTLSCSPISGHRSVSWYQQTPGQGLQFLFEYFSETQRNKGNFPGRFSGRQFSNSRSEMNVSTLELGDSALYLCASSLSGAEAFFGQGTRLTVV.

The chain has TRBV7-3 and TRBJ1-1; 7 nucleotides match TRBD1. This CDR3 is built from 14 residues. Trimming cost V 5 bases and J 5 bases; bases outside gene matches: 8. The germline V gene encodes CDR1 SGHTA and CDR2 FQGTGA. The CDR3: CASSQEGAYTEAFF. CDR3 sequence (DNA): TGTGCCAGCAGCCAAGAGGGGGCGTATACTGAAGCTTTCTTT.

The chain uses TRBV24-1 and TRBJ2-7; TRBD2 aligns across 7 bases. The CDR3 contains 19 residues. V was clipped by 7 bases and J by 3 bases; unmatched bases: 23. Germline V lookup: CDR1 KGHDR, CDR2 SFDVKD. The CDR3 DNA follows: TGTGCCACCAGAAGGGAAGGAGCGGGAATCATAAAGTTTTTCTACGAGCAGTACTTC. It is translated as CATRREGAGIIKFFYEQYF.

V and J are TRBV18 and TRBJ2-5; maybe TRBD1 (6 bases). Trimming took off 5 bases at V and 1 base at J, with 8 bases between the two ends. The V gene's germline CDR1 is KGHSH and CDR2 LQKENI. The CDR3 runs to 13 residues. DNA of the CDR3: TGTGCCAGCTCAGGGACACCCCAAGAGACCCAGTACTTC. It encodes CASSGTPQETQYF.

CDR3 DNA sequence: TGTGCCTGGAGTGTATCCCTACTAGCGGGGACCGGGGAGCTGTTTTTT. Translation: CAWSVSLLAGTGELFF. V gene TRBV30 combines with J gene TRBJ2-2; 10 nucleotides align to TRBD2. The CDR3 is 16 residues long. Per germline, CDR1 GTSNPN and CDR2 SVGIG (reference sequence). V lost 0 bases to trimming and J lost 5 bases; unmatched junction nucleotides: 6.

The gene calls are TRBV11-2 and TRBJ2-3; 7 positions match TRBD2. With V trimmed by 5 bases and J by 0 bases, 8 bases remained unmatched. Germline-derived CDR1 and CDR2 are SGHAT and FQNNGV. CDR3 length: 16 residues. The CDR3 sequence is CASSRGRGGSTDTQYF. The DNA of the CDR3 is TGTGCCAGCAGCCGAGGGAGGGGAGGGAGCACAGATACGCAGTATTTT.

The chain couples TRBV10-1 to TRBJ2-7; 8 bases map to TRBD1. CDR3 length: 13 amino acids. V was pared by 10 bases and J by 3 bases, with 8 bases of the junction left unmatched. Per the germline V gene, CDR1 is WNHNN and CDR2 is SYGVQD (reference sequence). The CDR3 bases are TGCGCCATCCTGGACAGGGTGGGCTACGAGCAGTACTTC. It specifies CAILDRVGYEQYF.

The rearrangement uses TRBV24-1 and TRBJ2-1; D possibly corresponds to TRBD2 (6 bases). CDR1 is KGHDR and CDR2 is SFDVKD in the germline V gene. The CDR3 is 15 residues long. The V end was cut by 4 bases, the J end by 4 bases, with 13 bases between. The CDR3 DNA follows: TGTGCCACCAGTGAGGGGCGGGGCCTTTACAATGAGCAGTTCTTC. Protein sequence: CATSEGRGLYNEQFF.

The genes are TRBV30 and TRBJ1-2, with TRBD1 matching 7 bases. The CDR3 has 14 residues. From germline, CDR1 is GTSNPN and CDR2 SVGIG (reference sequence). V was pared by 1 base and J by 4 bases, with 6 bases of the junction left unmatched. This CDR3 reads CAWSAGQDLYGYTF. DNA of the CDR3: TGTGCCTGGAGTGCAGGACAGGACCTCTATGGCTACACCTTC. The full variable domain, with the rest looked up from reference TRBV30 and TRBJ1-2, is SQTIHQWPATLVQPVGSPLSLECTVEGTSNPNLYWYRQAAGRGLQLLFYSVGIGQISSEVPQNLSASRPQDRQFILSSKKLLLSDSGFYLCAWSAGQDLYGYTFGSGTRLTVV.

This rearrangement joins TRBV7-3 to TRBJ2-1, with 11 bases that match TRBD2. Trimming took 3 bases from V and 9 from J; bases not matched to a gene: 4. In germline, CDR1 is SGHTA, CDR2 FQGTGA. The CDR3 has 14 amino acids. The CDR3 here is CASSFSGGATEQFF. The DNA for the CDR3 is TGTGCCAGCAGCTTTAGCGGGGGGGCCACTGAGCAGTTCTTC.